The present T cell receptor beta chain was sequenced within a study of T cell repertoires in ileal Crohn's disease. Looking at the study overall: The M6 sample came from neoterminal ileum during colonoscopy after surgery.

This clone was found a few times. What it binds is not known. Trimming stripped 1 base from V and 7 bases from J, with 11 bases between. The CDR3 covers 13 residues. Germline-derived CDR1 and CDR2 are SGHVS and FNYEAQ. Time point of the sample: neoterminal ileum biopsy at postoperative endoscopy, about 6 months after surgery. Study-level results: Clonal expansions were more frequent in active smokers than non-smokers at surgery.

Produced via immunoSEQ multiplex PCR; TCRdb's table is partial and in-frame only. The sample holds about 11,000 clones, 79% seen once. Sequencing input: ileal tissue. V and J are TRBV7-6 and TRBJ2-7, with D perhaps TRBD2 (5 bases). This clonotype was obtained from an adult with Crohn's disease. This CDR3 reads CASSLGRWEEQYF. The CDR3, as DNA: TGTGCCAGCAGCTTAGGAAGGTGGGAGGAGCAGTACTTC.